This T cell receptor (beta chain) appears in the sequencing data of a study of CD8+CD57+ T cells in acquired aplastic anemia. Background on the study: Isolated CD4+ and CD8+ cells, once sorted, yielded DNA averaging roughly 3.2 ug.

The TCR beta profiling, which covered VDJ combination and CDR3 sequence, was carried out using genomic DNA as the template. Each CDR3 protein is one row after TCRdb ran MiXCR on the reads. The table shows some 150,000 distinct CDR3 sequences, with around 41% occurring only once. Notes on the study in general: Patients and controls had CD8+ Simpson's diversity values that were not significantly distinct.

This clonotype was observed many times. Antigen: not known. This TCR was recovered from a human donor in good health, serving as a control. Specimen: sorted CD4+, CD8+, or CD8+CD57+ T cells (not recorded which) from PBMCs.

The CDR3 bases are TGCGCCAGCAGCCAAGGTTCAGTAAGTCGAGCTAACTATGGCTACACCTTC. Translated: CASSQGSVSRANYGYTF. The chain is built from TRBV4-1 and TRBJ1-2; unclear D gene. V lost 1 base and J lost 0, with 15 bases in between. This CDR3 has 17 residues. Germline V gives CDR1 MGHRA, CDR2 YSYEKL.